The 4 T cell receptor beta chains below were found in one sample sequenced in a study of regulatory T cells in long-lasting Graves disease. The time point is: newly diagnosed GD, antithyroid drugs for less than 3 months. PBMC-derived RNA was used for the TCR library. Relying on iRepertoire HTBI primers and Arm-PCR of CDR3 regions, the team built TCR beta libraries. TCRdb independently ran MiXCR on the multiplex PCR reads; one entry per CDR3 protein. The sample lists about 470,000 distinct CDR3 sequences; 14% to 15% were seen once. The data were also submitted as part of a second study, on T cells in Graves' hyperthyroidism and ophthalmopathy.

The specimen comprised peripheral blood mononuclear cells (PBMCs), sampled at new diagnosis, from a patient treated with antithyroid drugs. These receptor sequences come from a woman aged 25-40 years with Graves disease.

The table lists this clonotype with many counts. The rearrangement joins TRBV7-6 to TRBJ2-3, with D perhaps being TRBD1 or TRBD2 (6 bases each). Per the germline V gene, CDR1 is SGHVS and CDR2 is FNYEAQ. The germline V and J ends were trimmed by 5 bases and 2 bases, with 20 bases remaining between them. The CDR3 runs 17 residues. CDR3 sequence: CASSVPGGGPFTDTQYF. DNA of the CDR3: TGTGCCAGCAGCGTACCCGGGGGCGGGCCTTTCACAGATACGCAGTATTTT. Looking up the rest from reference TRBV7-6 and TRBJ2-3 gives the full variable domain: GAGVSQSPRYKVTKRGQDVALRCDPISGHVSLYWYRQALGQGPEFLTYFNYEAQQDKSGLPNDRFSAERPEGSISTLTIQRTEQRDSAMYRCASSVPGGGPFTDTQYFGPGTRLTVL.

This clonotype has only a few counts. This CDR3 is CASSSSLAALNSGTNTGELFF. Here the CDR3 DNA reads TGTGCCAGCAGCTCCTCCCTGGCGGCCCTCAATAGCGGGACTAACACCGGGGAGCTGTTTTTT. V usage is TRBV12-3 or TRBV12-4 and J usage is TRBJ2-2; 8 bases are shared with TRBD2. V lost 6 bases, J lost 2 bases, and 23 bases stayed unmatched. The CDR3 is 21 amino acids.

This clonotype was picked up many times. The V and J genes are TRBV29-1 and TRBJ2-1; D might be TRBD1 (6 bases). CDR1 is SQVTM and CDR2 is ANQGSEA in the germline V gene. The CDR3 spans 10 residues. Trimming pared 6 bases from V and 11 bases from J, leaving 11 bases between. CDR3 region: CSVEDSKQFF. In DNA form, the CDR3 reads TGCAGCGTCGAGGACAGTAAGCAGTTCTTC.

The V call is TRBV9, the J call TRBJ2-2, with unresolved D. This CDR3 contains 14 residues. V was trimmed by 0 bases and J by 0 bases, leaving 3 bases between them. Germline-derived CDR1 and CDR2 are SGDLS and YYNGEE. The CDR3 DNA reads as TGTGCCAGCAGCGTAGGCCCGAACACCGGGGAGCTGTTTTTT. Its translation: CASSVGPNTGELFF.